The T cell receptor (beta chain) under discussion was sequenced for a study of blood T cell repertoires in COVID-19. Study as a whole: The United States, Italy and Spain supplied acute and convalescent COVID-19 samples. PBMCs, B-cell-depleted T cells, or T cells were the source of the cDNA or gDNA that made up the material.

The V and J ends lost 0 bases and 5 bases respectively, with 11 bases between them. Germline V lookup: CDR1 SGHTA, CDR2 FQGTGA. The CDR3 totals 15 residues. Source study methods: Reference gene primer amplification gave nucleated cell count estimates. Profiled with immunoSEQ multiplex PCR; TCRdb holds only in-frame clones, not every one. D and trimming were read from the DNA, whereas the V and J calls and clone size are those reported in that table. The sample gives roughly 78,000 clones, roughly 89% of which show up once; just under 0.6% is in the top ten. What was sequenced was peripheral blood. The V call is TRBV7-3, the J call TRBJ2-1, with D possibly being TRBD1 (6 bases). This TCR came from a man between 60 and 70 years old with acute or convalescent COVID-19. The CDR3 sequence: CASSLTPGENNEQFF. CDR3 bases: TGTGCCAGCAGCTTAACCCCAGGGGAAAACAATGAGCAGTTCTTC. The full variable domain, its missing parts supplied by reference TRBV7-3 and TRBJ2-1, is GAGVSQTPSNKVTEKGKYVELRCDPISGHTALYWYRQSLGQGPEFLIYFQGTGAADDSGLPNDRFFAVRPEGSVSTLKIQRTERGDSAVYLCASSLTPGENNEQFFGPGTRLTVL.